This T cell receptor beta chain was found in a study of blood T cell repertoires in COVID-19. At the level of the study: Nucleic acid was either cDNA or gDNA, and it came from T cells, B-cell-depleted T cells, or PBMCs.

The germline V gene encodes CDR1 SEHNR and CDR2 FQNEAQ (reference sequence). The CDR3 totals 15 residues. Losses at the gene ends were 3 bases for V and 4 bases for J; bases not matched to a gene: 4. This clone was seen more than once but under ten times. As processed by the authors: Scientists estimated how many nucleated cells there were by amplifying reference gene primers. The protocol was immunoSEQ multiplex PCR, while the TCRdb copy is restricted to in-frame clones and leaves out a portion. V and J calls and clone size come straight from that table; D and trimming were deduced from the DNA. The sample carries 53,000 or so clones, 60% to 80% recorded once.

This receptor was obtained from a man aged 70-80 years with active or convalescent COVID-19. Sequenced: peripheral blood. The chain recombines TRBV7-9 with TRBJ1-2; TRBD1 aligns across 11 bases. CDR3 nucleotide sequence: TGTGCCAGCAGCTTTTGGACAGGGGGCGGCTATGGCTACACCTTC. It is translated as CASSFWTGGGYGYTF.